This TCR beta chain was captured in a study of T cells in Graves' hyperthyroidism and ophthalmopathy. The PBMCs had their origin in 8.5 to 10 ml of fresh peripheral blood. TCR beta CDR3 sequences were amplified from RNA transcripts. HTBI primers were used for first-round RT-PCR of the TCR CDR3. In TCRdb, the multiplex PCR reads were re-called with MiXCR into one record per CDR3 protein. The sample shows fewer than 650,000 distinct CDR3 sequences, 14% of them seen only once. The CDR3 covers 15 residues. Per germline, CDR1 SGHTA and CDR2 FQGNSA. The V and J ends lost 4 bases and 5 bases respectively, with 17 bases between them. This clonotype was counted between two and nine times.

V usage is TRBV7-2 and J usage is TRBJ1-1; a weak D match, TRBD1 (5 bases). Input material: blood. The receptor was isolated from a woman aged 18 to 35 with Graves' ophthalmopathy. The CDR3 reads CASSSFGRVETEAFF. As DNA, the CDR3 is TGTGCCAGCAGCTCCTTTGGCAGGGTAGAGACTGAAGCTTTCTTT.